These 5 T cell receptor beta chains originate from one sample sequenced in a study of T cells in Graves' hyperthyroidism and ophthalmopathy. RNA transcripts were the template for amplifying TCR beta CDR3 regions. Carried out on the TCR CDR3, a first-round RT-PCR used the HTBI primer set. TCRdb passed the multiplex PCR reads through MiXCR, listing each CDR3 protein once. The sample lists roughly 400,000 distinct CDR3 sequences; 20% to 25% were seen once. Sequencing was done on a sample of blood. These receptors all stem from a man aged 45-65 years with Graves' hyperthyroidism.

This clonotype was recorded a few times. This chain uses TRBV13 with TRBJ2-3; TRBD1 agrees at 8 bases. The germline V gene encodes CDR1 PRHDT and CDR2 FYEKMQ (reference sequence). The CDR3 has 15 amino acids. Germline trimming cut 8 bases from V and 0 bases from J; bases unmatched to any gene: 7. The CDR3 DNA reads as TGTGCCAGCGGATCCAGGACAGGGAGCACAGATACGCAGTATTTT. Translating it yields CASGSRTGSTDTQYF.

The chain joins TRBV20-1 to TRBJ2-1; possibly TRBD1 or TRBD2 for D (6 bases each). Germline lookup yields CDR1 DFQATT and CDR2 SNEGSKA (reference sequence). The CDR3 is 16 amino acids. V gave up 6 bases and J gave up 0 bases, with 18 bases separating them. CDR3 sequence (DNA): TGCAGTGCCAGCGACAGGACCGGGAGCTCCTACAATGAGCAGTTCTTC. Translated: CSASDRTGSSYNEQFF.

In this sample, this clonotype turned up many times. The gene calls are TRBV30 and TRBJ2-1; 7 nucleotides align to TRBD2. After removal of 0 bases from V and 9 bases from J, the junction contained 8 bases not matched to a gene. Germline V CDR1 and CDR2: GTSNPN, SVGIG (reference sequence). This CDR3 is built from 14 residues. Here the CDR3 reads CAWSVRGSGGEQFF. CDR3 coding DNA: TGTGCCTGGAGTGTACGCGGGAGCGGCGGTGAGCAGTTCTTC.

The chain is built from TRBV10-1 and TRBJ1-5; D uncertain. The germline V gene has CDR1 WNHNN and CDR2 SYGVQD (reference sequence). The ends were cut back, 0 bases at V and 6 bases at J, with 6 bases in the middle. The CDR3 totals 13 residues. CDR3 sequence (DNA): TGCGCCAGCAGTGAGTCTGGGGTTCAGCCCCAGCATTTT. Translated, it gives CASSESGVQPQHF.

V is TRBV14 and J is TRBJ2-7; TRBD2 matches at 13 bases. Unmatched junction bases numbered 6, after V lost 4 bases and J lost 3 bases. CDR1 and CDR2 from the germline V gene are SGHDN and FVKESK. This CDR3 is 16 amino acids long. The CDR3: CASSLGTSGILYEQYF. The CDR3 DNA reads as TGTGCCAGCAGCCTCGGGACTAGCGGGATCCTCTACGAGCAGTACTTC.